This TCR beta chain was observed in a study of OX40 agonist ivuxolimab in advanced cancers. Study-wide results and limits: Clonal expansion by week 6 occurred in CD4+ and CD8+ blood T cells (at 0.1 to 3.0 mg/kg).

The CDR3 sequence is 10 residues long. Exclusion applied to patients with autoimmune disease history or systemic immunosuppression. This clone was seen once. Antigen: not known. This table comes from immunoSEQ multiplex PCR, and its TCRdb copy is limited to in-frame clones, with some not included. This sample has 9,500 to 15,000 clones, with about 83% found just once. The rearrangement joins TRBV21-1 to TRBJ1-2; the table's D call, TRBD1, has no DNA check behind it. TRBV21-1 has pseudogene status. This sequence originates from an adult with an advanced solid tumor such as melanoma, head and neck, liver or kidney cancer. Sample: CD4+ or CD8+ T cells sorted from blood, taken in a trial of the OX40 agonist ivuxolimab. CDR3 protein: CASSKKGSTF. CDR3 coding DNA: TGTGCCAGCAGCAAAAAGGGGTCGACCTTC.